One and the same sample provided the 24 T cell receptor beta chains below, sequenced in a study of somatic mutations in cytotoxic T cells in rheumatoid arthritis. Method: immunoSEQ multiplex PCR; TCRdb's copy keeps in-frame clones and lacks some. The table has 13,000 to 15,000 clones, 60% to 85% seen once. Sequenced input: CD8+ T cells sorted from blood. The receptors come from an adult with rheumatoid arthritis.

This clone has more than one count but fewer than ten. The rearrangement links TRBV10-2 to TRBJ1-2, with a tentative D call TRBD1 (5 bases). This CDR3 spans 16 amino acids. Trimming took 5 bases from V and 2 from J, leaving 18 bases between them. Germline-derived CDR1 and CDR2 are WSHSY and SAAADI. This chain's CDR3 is CASSLAGTNLNYGYTF. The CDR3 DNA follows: TGCGCCAGCAGTTTAGCCGGGACTAATTTAAACTATGGCTACACCTTC.

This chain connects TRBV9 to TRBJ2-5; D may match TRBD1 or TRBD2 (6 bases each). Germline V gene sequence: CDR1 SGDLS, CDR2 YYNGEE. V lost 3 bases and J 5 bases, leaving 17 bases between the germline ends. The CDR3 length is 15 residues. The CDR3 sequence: CASSGTWGARETQYF. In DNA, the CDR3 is TGTGCCAGCAGCGGTACGTGGGGGGCCAGGGAGACCCAGTACTTC. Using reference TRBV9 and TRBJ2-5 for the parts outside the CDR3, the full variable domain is DSGVTQTPKHLITATGQRVTLRCSPRSGDLSVYWYQQSLDQGLQFLIQYYNGEERAKGNILERFSAQQFPDLHSELNLSSLELGDSALYFCASSGTWGARETQYFGPGTRLLVL.

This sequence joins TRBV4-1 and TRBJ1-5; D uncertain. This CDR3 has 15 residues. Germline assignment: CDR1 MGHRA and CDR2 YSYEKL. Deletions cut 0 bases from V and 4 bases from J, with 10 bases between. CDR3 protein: CASSQEMKGNQPQHF. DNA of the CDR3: TGCGCCAGCAGCCAAGAGATGAAAGGGAATCAGCCCCAGCATTTT.

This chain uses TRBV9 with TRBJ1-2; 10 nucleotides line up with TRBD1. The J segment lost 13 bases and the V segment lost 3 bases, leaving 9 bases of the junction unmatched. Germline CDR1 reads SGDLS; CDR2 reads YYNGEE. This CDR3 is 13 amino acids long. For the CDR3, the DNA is TGTGCCAGCAGCGAGACAGGGGGCAACGGGATCACCTTC. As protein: CASSETGGNGITF.

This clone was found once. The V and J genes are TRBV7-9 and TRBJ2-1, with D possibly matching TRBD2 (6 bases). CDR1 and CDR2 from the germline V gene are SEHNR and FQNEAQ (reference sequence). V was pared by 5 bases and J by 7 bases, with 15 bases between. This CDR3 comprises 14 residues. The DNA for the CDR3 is TGTGCCAGCAGCCCTAGATCGGGAGAGAATGAGCAGTTCTTC. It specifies CASSPRSGENEQFF.

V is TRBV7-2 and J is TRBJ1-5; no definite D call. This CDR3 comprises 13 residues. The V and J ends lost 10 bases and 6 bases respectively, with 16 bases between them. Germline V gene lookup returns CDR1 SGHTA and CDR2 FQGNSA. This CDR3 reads CATSPAGGQPQHF. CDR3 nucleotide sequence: TGTGCCACCTCTCCGGCTGGAGGTCAGCCCCAGCATTTT. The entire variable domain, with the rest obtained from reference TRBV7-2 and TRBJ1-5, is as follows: GAGVSQSPSNKVTEKGKDVELRCDPISGHTALYWYRQSLGQGLEFLIYFQGNSAPDKSGLPSDRFSAERTGGSVSTLTIQRTQQEDSAVYLCATSPAGGQPQHFGDGTRLSIL.

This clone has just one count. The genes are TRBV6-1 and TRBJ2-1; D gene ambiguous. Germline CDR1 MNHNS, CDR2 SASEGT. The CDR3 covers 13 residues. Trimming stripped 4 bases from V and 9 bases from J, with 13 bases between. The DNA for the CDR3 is TGTGCCAGCAGTGCTGACCAACTTCGTGAGCAGTTCTTC. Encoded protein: CASSADQLREQFF.

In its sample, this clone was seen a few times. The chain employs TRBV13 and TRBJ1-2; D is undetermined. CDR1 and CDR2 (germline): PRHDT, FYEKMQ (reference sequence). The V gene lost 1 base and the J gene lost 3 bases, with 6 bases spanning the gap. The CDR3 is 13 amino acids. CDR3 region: CASSLVPDYGYTF. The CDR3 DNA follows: TGTGCCAGCAGCTTAGTCCCGGACTATGGCTACACCTTC.

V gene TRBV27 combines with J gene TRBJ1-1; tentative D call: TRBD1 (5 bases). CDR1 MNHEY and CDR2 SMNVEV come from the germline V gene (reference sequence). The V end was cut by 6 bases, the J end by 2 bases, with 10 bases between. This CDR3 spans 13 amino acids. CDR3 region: CASSLQANTEAFF. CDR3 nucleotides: TGTGCCAGCAGCCTACAGGCAAACACTGAAGCTTTCTTT.

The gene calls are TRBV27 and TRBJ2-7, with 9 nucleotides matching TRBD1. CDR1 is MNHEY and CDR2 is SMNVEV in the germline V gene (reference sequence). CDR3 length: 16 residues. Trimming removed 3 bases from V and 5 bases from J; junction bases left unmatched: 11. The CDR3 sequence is CASSFRTGATQDEQYF. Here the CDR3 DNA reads TGTGCCAGCAGTTTCCGGACAGGGGCCACCCAGGACGAGCAGTACTTC.

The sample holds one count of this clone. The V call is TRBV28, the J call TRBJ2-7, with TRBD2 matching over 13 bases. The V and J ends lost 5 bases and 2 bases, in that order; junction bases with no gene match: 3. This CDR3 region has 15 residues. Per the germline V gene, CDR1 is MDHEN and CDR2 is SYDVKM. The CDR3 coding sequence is TGTGCCAGCAGTGGGGGACTAGCGGGAACCTACGAGCAGTACTTC. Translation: CASSGGLAGTYEQYF.

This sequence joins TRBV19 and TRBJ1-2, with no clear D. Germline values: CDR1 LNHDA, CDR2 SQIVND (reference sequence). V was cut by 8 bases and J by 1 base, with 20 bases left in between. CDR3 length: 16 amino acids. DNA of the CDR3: TGTGCCAGTGGGCTTTTACGCAGGACCCTTAACTATGGCTACACCTTC. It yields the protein CASGLLRRTLNYGYTF.

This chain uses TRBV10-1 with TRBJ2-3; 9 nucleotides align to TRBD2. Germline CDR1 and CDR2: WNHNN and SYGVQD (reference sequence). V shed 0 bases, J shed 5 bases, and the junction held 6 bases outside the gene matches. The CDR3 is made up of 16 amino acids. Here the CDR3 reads CASSESRSGRVDTQYF. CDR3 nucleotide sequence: TGCGCCAGCAGTGAGTCGCGTAGCGGGAGAGTAGATACGCAGTATTTT.

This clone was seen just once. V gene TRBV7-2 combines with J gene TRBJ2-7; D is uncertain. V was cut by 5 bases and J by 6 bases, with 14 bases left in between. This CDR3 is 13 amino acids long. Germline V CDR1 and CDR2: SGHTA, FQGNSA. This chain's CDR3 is CASSRGASAEQYF. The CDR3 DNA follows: TGTGCCAGCAGCCGAGGAGCGTCTGCCGAGCAGTACTTC.

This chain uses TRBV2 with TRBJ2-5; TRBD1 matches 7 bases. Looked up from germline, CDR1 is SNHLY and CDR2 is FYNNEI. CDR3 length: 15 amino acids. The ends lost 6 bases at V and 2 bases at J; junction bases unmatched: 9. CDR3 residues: CASSWGQNAQETQYF. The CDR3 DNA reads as TGTGCCAGCAGCTGGGGACAGAACGCTCAAGAGACCCAGTACTTC.

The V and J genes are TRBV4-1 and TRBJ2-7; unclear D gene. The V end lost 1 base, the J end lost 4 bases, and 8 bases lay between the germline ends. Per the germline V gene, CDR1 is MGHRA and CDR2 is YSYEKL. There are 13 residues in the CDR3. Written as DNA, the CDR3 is TGCGCCAGCAGCCAAGTGGTGGAATACGAGCAGTACTTC. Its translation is CASSQVVEYEQYF.

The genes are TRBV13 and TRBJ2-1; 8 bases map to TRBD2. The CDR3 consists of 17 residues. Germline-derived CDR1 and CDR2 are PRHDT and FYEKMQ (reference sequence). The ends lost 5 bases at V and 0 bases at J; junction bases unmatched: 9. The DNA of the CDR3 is TGTGCCAGCAGCCAAGCGGGGGAGGGTCCCTCCTACAATGAGCAGTTCTTC. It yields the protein CASSQAGEGPSYNEQFF.

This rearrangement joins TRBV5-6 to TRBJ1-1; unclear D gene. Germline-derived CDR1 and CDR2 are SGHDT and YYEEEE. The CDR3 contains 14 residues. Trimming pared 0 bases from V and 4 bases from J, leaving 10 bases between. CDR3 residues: CASSLVGYGTEAFF. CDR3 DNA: TGTGCCAGCAGCTTGGTAGGGTATGGCACTGAAGCTTTCTTT.

CDR3 in amino acids: CASSFMREFNEQFF. In nucleotides, the CDR3 is TGTGCCAGCAGTTTTATGCGGGAGTTTAATGAGCAGTTCTTC. The J gene is TRBJ2-1, the V gene TRBV28; 7 nucleotides match TRBD2. The CDR3 spans 14 residues. The V and J ends lost 3 bases and 7 bases, in that order; junction bases with no gene match: 6. Germline CDR1 and CDR2: MDHEN and SYDVKM.

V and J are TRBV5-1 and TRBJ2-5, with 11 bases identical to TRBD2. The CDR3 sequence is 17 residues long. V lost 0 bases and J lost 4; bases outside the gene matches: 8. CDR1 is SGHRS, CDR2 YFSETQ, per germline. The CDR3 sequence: CASSLELAGDPRETQYF. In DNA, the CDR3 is TGCGCCAGCAGCTTGGAACTAGCGGGAGACCCCCGAGAGACCCAGTACTTC.

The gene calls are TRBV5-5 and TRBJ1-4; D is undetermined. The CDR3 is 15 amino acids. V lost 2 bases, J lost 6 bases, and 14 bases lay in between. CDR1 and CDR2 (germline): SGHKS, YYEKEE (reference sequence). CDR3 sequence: CASSFDFGSYEKLFF. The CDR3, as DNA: TGTGCCAGCAGCTTTGATTTTGGATCCTATGAAAAACTGTTTTTT.

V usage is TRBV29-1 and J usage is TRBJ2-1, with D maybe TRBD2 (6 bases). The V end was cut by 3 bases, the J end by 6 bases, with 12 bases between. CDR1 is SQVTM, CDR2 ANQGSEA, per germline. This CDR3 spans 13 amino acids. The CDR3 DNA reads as TGCAGCGTTGAGGAGGGTTTAGCCAATGAGCAGTTCTTC. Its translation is CSVEEGLANEQFF.

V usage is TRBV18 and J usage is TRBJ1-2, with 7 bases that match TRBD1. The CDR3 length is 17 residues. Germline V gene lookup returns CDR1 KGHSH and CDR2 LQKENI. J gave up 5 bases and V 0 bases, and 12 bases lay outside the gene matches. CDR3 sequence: CASSPPIRDSYSYGYTF. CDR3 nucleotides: TGTGCCAGCTCACCACCGATTCGGGACAGCTATTCGTATGGCTACACCTTC.

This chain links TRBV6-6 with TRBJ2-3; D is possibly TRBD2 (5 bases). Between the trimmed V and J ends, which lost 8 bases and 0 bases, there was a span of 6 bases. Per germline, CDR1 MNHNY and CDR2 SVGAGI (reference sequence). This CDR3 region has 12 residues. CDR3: CASEGSTDTQYF. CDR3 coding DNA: TGTGCCAGCGAGGGAAGCACAGATACGCAGTATTTT.